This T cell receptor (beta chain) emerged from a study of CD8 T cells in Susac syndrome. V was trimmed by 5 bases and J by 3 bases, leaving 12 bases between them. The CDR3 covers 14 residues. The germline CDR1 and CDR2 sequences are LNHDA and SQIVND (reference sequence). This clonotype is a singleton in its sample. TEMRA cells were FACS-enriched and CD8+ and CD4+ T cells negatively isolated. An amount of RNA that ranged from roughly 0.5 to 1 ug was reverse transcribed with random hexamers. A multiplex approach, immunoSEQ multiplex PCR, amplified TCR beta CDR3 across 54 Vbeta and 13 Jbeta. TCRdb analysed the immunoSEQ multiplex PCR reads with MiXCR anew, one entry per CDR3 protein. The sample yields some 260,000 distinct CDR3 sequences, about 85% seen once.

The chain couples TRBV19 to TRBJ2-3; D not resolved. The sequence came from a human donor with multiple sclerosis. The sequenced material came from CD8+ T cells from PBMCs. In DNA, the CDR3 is TGTGCCAGTAGTCCCTCCCAAGGAACAGATACGCAGTATTTT. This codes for CASSPSQGTDTQYF.